Below, 5 T cell receptor beta chains from the same sample are listed, as sequenced in a study of shared clonotypes between healthy human individuals. Measured with immunoSEQ multiplex PCR; TCRdb has only the in-frame clones, and not every one. The sample includes roughly 1,600,000 clones, 98% to 99% of them seen just once. The source material was naive CD4+ T cells sorted from blood. The sample's subset: CD45RA+ positively selected. The source of these receptors is a man aged 30-40 years in good health.

The V and J genes are TRBV5-6 and TRBJ2-1, with D uncertain. CDR1 and CDR2 (germline): SGHDT, YYEEEE. V was cut by 5 bases and J by 0 bases, with 15 bases left in between. The CDR3 spans 16 residues. The CDR3: CASRAVEAFSYNEQFF. In nucleotides, the CDR3 is TGTGCCAGCAGAGCCGTTGAGGCCTTCTCCTACAATGAGCAGTTCTTC.

V is TRBV14 and J is TRBJ1-1; TRBD1 might be the D (5 bases). CDR1 SGHDN and CDR2 FVKESK come from the germline V gene. Trimming removed 1 base from V and 11 bases from J, with 14 bases in between. CDR3 length equals 13 residues. The CDR3 is CASSQASGGLAFF. The CDR3 DNA is TGTGCCAGCAGCCAAGCTTCTGGGGGTCTGGCTTTCTTT.

In its sample, this clone was seen a few times. V usage is TRBV11-2 and J usage is TRBJ1-3; 11 bases match TRBD1. J lost 1 base, V lost 5 bases, and 7 bases had no gene match. Germline assignment: CDR1 SGHAT and CDR2 FQNNGV. This CDR3 has 17 amino acids. The CDR3 DNA reads TGTGCCAGCAGCCTCGAGCGGGACAGGGGGTCTGGAAACACCATATATTTT. The encoded protein is CASSLERDRGSGNTIYF.

This chain links TRBV9 with TRBJ2-7; D is unresolved. This CDR3 is 14 amino acids long. Germline V CDR1 and CDR2: SGDLS, YYNGEE. Trimming removed 0 bases from V and 2 bases from J, with 9 bases in between. CDR3 loop: CASSVEKGTYEQYF. CDR3 in DNA: TGTGCCAGCAGCGTAGAGAAAGGAACCTACGAGCAGTACTTC.

The rearrangement links TRBV11-2 to TRBJ2-3, with TRBD2 matching 13 bases. The trim removed 5 bases at V and 5 bases at J, leaving 4 bases unmatched. The CDR3 runs 15 residues. In germline, CDR1 is SGHAT, CDR2 FQNNGV. CDR3 DNA: TGTGCCAGCAGCGGGGGACTAGCGGGGCGAGATACGCAGTATTTT. As protein: CASSGGLAGRDTQYF.